This T cell receptor beta chain was observed in a study of CD8+ T cells in alopecia areata. Whole-study findings and limits: In lesional scalp, particularly from alopecia totalis/universalis, clonality was higher than in normal scalp. Scalp samples also yield sequences from resident alphabeta T cells of normal skin. TCR sharing was clearer in mice than between patients, perhaps partly owing to patient HLA diversity.

Trimming pared 5 bases from V and 0 bases from J, leaving 13 bases between. The CDR3 consists of 16 residues. Germline V CDR1 and CDR2: LGHNT, FRNRAP. This clone came up a few times. Its antigen remains unknown. Extracted RNA was reverse transcribed into cDNA, the sequencing template. Some clones are missing from TCRdb's copy, which holds only in-frame ones; the method was immunoSEQ multiplex PCR. In the table there are 140,000 to 150,000 clones, 62% of which are singletons. Source material: CD8+ T cells sorted from blood. The receptor was isolated from a human donor in good health. The chain joins TRBV12-5 to TRBJ2-2; D gene ambiguous. The CDR3 bases are TGTGCTAGTGGTCCCCCCCTGGCCGCGAACACCGGGGAGCTGTTTTTT. This codes for CASGPPLAANTGELFF.